The 15 T cell receptor beta chains below come from one sample, sequenced in a study of T cells in Graves' hyperthyroidism and ophthalmopathy (dated by TCRdb to about 2019). Libraries came from multiplex PCR. The listed sequencing device is Illumina HiSeq 2000. TCR beta CDR3 regions were amplified from RNA transcripts. The first round of RT-PCR for the TCR CDR3 was performed with the HTBI primer set and the Qiagen OneStep RT-PCR kit. TCRdb applied fastp at Q25 and MiXCR to the public reads, then kept only in-frame beta chains. Under each unique CDR3 protein, matching rows form one entry showing the most common genes and DNA. The sample table records under 400,000 distinct CDR3 sequences; 15% to 20% of these occur just once. The ten largest account for about 16% of the sample. The sample consisted of blood. Source of these receptors: a woman aged 35 to 49 with Graves' ophthalmopathy.

This clonotype appeared many times. The rearrangement uses TRBV6-1 and TRBJ2-2; D remains ambiguous. Germline CDR1 reads MNHNS; CDR2 reads SASEGT. The CDR3 spans 13 residues. Trimming stripped 5 bases from V and 1 base from J, with 5 bases between. This chain's CDR3 is CASSRENTGELFF. Here the CDR3 DNA reads TGTGCCAGCAGTAGGGAGAACACCGGGGAGCTGTTTTTT.

This clonotype has a count of ten or more. The gene calls are TRBV10-2 and TRBJ2-5; TRBD2 matches at 8 bases. This CDR3 is built from 13 residues. The junction had 1 base not matched to a gene; V was cut back by 6 bases and J by 1 base. Germline V gene lookup returns CDR1 WSHSY and CDR2 SAAADI. The CDR3 spells CASRRGAQETQYF. The DNA for the CDR3 is TGCGCCAGCAGGCGGGGGGCCCAAGAGACCCAGTACTTC.

This clonotype was observed many times. The V and J genes are TRBV6-5 and TRBJ2-7, with 7 bases that match TRBD2. Germline CDR1 and CDR2: MNHEY and SVGAGI. This CDR3 region has 14 residues. V dropped 2 bases and J dropped 1; count of bases not matched to a gene: 2. DNA of the CDR3: TGTGCCAGCAGTTACGAAGCGGGGTCCTACGAGCAGTACTTC. Protein product: CASSYEAGSYEQYF.

This clonotype has more than one count but fewer than ten. The J gene is TRBJ2-5, the V gene TRBV28, with 7 bases lining up with TRBD1. Germline lookup yields CDR1 MDHEN and CDR2 SYDVKM. J gave up 6 bases and V 4 bases, and 5 bases lay outside the gene matches. This CDR3 has 13 amino acids. The CDR3 here is CASSYTGDQTQYF. The CDR3 bases are TGTGCCAGCAGTTACACAGGGGATCAGACCCAGTACTTC.

Ten or more counts support this clonotype. The chain employs TRBV30 and TRBJ1-1; no clear D. V was cut by 2 bases and J by 5 bases, with 12 bases left in between. Germline loops: CDR1 GTSNPN, CDR2 SVGIG (reference sequence). There are 13 residues in the CDR3. CDR3 amino acids: CAWSPSPWTEAFF. Here the CDR3 DNA reads TGTGCCTGGAGTCCCTCCCCGTGGACTGAAGCTTTCTTT. The variable domain in full, completed from reference TRBV30 and TRBJ1-1, reads SQTIHQWPATLVQPVGSPLSLECTVEGTSNPNLYWYRQAAGRGLQLLFYSVGIGQISSEVPQNLSASRPQDRQFILSSKKLLLSDSGFYLCAWSPSPWTEAFFGQGTRLTVV.

This clonotype was observed many times. J is TRBJ1-3 and V is TRBV29-1; D is unclear. V gave up 3 bases and J gave up 1 base, with 7 bases separating them. Germline CDR1 SQVTM, CDR2 ANQGSEA. CDR3 size: 13 residues. The DNA for the CDR3 is TGCAGCGTTGATACCGGTTCTGGAAACACCATATATTTT. This translates into CSVDTGSGNTIYF.

The sample holds many counts of this clonotype. The chain carries TRBV14 and TRBJ1-2; D remains unclear. Germline V gene lookup returns CDR1 SGHDN and CDR2 FVKESK. The CDR3 sequence is 14 residues long. With 0 bases removed from V and 4 bases from J, the gap between germline ends came to 9 bases. The CDR3 DNA reads as TGTGCCAGCAGCCAAGATCGACTGATCTATGGCTACACCTTC. Translating gives CASSQDRLIYGYTF. The complete variable domain, with remaining parts taken from reference TRBV14 and TRBJ1-2, reads EAGVTQFPSHSVIEKGQTVTLRCDPISGHDNLYWYRRVMGKEIKFLLHFVKESKQDESGMPNNRFLAERTGGTYSTLKVQPAELEDSGVYFCASSQDRLIYGYTFGSGTRLTVV.

The table lists this clonotype with many counts. The chain couples TRBV4-3 to TRBJ2-2; D is uncertain. The CDR3 runs to 13 residues. In germline, CDR1 is LGHNA, CDR2 YSLEER. V lost 2 bases to trimming and J lost 5 bases, with 6 bases between them. The CDR3 region is CASSQTITGELFF. CDR3 nucleotide sequence: TGCGCCAGCAGCCAAACCATTACCGGGGAGCTGTTTTTT.

This clonotype was counted at least ten times. The chain joins TRBV6-1 to TRBJ1-5; D uncertain. Germline V gene sequence: CDR1 MNHNS, CDR2 SASEGT. Trimming stripped 6 bases from V and 4 bases from J, with 7 bases between. The CDR3 is 12 amino acids. The CDR3 loop reads CASSRLNQPQHF. In DNA, the CDR3 is TGTGCCAGCAGCAGACTTAATCAGCCCCAGCATTTT.

This chain's CDR3 is CASSPTEWVQYF. The CDR3, as DNA: TGTGCCAGCAGTCCGACTGAATGGGTCCAGTACTTC. This chain connects TRBV6-5 to TRBJ2-5; D not certain. V gave up 5 bases and J gave up 10 bases, with 14 bases separating them. CDR3 length: 12 amino acids. CDR1 and CDR2 from the germline V gene are MNHEY and SVGAGI.

This clonotype was found many times. The rearrangement links TRBV28 to TRBJ2-7; D is ambiguous. Germline V gene lookup returns CDR1 MDHEN and CDR2 SYDVKM. Trimming took 6 bases from V and 3 from J, leaving 24 bases between them. The CDR3 covers 17 residues. The CDR3 sequence is CASSSPQDVGRVYEQYF. The CDR3 region has the DNA TGTGCCAGCAGCTCCCCTCAGGACGTCGGGCGAGTCTACGAGCAGTACTTC.

The sample holds many counts of this clonotype. The chain couples TRBV7-2 to TRBJ1-1; weak D call: TRBD1 (5 bases). The CDR3 has 14 residues. Germline V lookup: CDR1 SGHTA, CDR2 FQGNSA. V lost 1 base and J 3 bases, leaving 9 bases between the germline ends. The CDR3 protein is CASSLGGRDTEAFF. CDR3 DNA sequence: TGTGCCAGCAGCTTAGGGGGCAGGGACACTGAAGCTTTCTTT.

The chain links TRBV6-5 to TRBJ2-7; D tentatively reads TRBD1 or TRBD2 (5 bases each). Trimming took off 3 bases at V and 0 bases at J, with 15 bases between the two ends. The CDR3 extends over 16 amino acids. Germline values: CDR1 MNHEY, CDR2 SVGAGI. CDR3 in DNA: TGTGCCAGCAGTTATTCCCCGGGACGTTACTCCTACGAGCAGTACTTC. It codes for CASSYSPGRYSYEQYF.

The sample holds a few counts of this clonotype. The chain employs TRBV29-1 and TRBJ2-5; possible D gene TRBD2, 6 bases. This CDR3 has 13 amino acids. Trimming shortened V by 6 bases and J by 5 bases, and 16 bases separated the two germline ends. Germline lookup yields CDR1 SQVTM and CDR2 ANQGSEA. The CDR3, as DNA: TGCAGCGTCGCGGTGGGGGGTTTGGAGACCCAGTACTTC. Encoded protein: CSVAVGGLETQYF. The full variable domain, in which reference TRBV29-1 and TRBJ2-5 provide the parts outside the CDR3, is SAVISQKPSRDICQRGTSLTIQCQVDSQVTMMFWYRQQPGQSLTLIATANQGSEATYESGFVIDKFPISRPNLTFSTLTVSNMSPEDSSIYLCSVAVGGLETQYFGPGTRLLVL.

At least ten counts were recorded for this clonotype. The chain joins TRBV13 to TRBJ1-1; D not certain. Germline CDR1 is PRHDT and CDR2 is FYEKMQ (reference sequence). The CDR3 totals 15 residues. With 4 bases removed from V and 1 base from J, the gap between germline ends came to 13 bases. The CDR3 DNA is TGTGCCAGCAGCTACCCCCTCGGCCAGAACACTGAAGCTTTCTTT. Translation: CASSYPLGQNTEAFF.